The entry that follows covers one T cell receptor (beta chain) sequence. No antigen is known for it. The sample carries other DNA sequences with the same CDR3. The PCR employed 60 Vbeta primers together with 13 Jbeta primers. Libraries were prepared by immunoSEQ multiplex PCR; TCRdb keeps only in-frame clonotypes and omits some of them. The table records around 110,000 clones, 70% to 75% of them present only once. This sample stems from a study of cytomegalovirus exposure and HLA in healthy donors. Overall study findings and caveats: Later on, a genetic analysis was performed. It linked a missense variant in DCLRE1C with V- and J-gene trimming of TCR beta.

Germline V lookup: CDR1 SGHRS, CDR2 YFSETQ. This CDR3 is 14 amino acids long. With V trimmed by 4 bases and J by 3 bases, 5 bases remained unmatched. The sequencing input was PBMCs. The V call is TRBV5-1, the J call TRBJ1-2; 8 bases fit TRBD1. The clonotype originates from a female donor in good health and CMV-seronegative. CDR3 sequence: CASSPTTGDYGYTF. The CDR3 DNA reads TGCGCCAGCAGCCCTACGACAGGGGACTATGGCTACACCTTC.